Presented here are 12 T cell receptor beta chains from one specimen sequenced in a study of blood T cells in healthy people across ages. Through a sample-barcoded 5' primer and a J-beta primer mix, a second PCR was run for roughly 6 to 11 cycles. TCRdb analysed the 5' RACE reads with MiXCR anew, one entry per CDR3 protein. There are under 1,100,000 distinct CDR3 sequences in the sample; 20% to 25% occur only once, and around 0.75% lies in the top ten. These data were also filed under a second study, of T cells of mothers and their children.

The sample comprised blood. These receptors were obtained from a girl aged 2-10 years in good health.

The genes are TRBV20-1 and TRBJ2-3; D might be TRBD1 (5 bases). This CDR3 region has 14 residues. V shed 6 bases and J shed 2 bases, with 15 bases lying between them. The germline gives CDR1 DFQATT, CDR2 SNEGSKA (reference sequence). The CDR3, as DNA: TGCAGTGCCCCGAACCAGGGCGCCACAGATACGCAGTATTTT. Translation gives CSAPNQGATDTQYF.

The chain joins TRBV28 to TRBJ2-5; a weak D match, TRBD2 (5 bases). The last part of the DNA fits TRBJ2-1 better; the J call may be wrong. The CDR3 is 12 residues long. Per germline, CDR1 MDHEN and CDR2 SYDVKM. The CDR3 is CASSLVARAQFF. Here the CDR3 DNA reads TGTGCCAGCAGTTTGGTGGCGAGGGCGCAGTTCTTC.

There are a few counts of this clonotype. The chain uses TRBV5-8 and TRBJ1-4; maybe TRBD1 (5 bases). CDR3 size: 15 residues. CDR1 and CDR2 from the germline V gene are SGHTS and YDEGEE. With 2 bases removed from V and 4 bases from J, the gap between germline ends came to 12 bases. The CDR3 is CASSFTGTLNEKLFF. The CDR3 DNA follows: TGTGCCAGCAGCTTCACCGGGACTCTTAATGAAAAACTGTTTTTT.

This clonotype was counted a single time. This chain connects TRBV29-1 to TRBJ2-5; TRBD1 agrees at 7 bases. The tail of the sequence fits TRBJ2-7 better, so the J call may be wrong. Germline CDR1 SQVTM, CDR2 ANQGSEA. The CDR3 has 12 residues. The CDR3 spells CSVGTAGYEQYF. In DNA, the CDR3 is TGCAGCGTCGGGACAGCAGGGTACGAGCAGTACTTC.

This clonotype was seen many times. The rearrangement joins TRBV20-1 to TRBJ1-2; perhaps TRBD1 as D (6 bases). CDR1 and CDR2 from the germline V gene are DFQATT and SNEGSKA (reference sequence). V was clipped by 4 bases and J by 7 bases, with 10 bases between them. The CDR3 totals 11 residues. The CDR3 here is CSATGAGGYTF. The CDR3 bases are TGCAGTGCTACAGGGGCGGGTGGCTACACCTTC.

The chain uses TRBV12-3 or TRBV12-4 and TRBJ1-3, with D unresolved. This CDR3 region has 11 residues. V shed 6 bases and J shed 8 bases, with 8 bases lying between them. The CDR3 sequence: CASSHMDTIYF. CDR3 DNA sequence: TGTGCCAGCAGCCATATGGACACCATATATTTT.

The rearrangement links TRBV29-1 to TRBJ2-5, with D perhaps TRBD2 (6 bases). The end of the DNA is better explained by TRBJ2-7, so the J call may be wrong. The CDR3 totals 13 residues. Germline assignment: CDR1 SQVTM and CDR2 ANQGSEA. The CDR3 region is CSVVWDSVYEQYF. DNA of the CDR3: TGCAGCGTTGTTTGGGACTCTGTTTACGAGCAGTACTTC.

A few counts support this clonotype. The CDR3 region has the DNA TGTGCCAGCAGCTTAGGGAGTTACACTGAAGCTTTCTTT. Its protein is CASSLGSYTEAFF. This sequence joins TRBV7-2 and TRBJ1-1; no firm D call. The germline CDR1 and CDR2 sequences are SGHTA and FQGNSA. V was trimmed by 1 base and J by 3 bases, leaving 6 bases between them. The CDR3 consists of 13 residues.

The CDR3 sequence: CASSATLDSLIKNIQYF. The CDR3 nucleotides read TGTGCCAGCAGCGCGACCTTGGACAGCCTTATTAAAAACATTCAGTACTTC. The V and J genes are TRBV9 and TRBJ2-4, with D perhaps matching TRBD1 (6 bases). The CDR3 is 17 amino acids. Germline CDR1 reads SGDLS; CDR2 reads YYNGEE. Deletions cut 3 bases from V and 4 bases from J, with 20 bases between. Using reference TRBV9 and TRBJ2-4 for the parts outside the CDR3, the full variable domain is DSGVTQTPKHLITATGQRVTLRCSPRSGDLSVYWYQQSLDQGLQFLIQYYNGEERAKGNILERFSAQQFPDLHSELNLSSLELGDSALYFCASSATLDSLIKNIQYFGAGTRLSVL.

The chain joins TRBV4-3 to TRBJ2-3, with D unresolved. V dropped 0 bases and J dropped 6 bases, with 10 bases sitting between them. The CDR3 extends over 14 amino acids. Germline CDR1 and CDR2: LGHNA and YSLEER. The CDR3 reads CASSQDQNSDTQYF. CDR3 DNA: TGCGCCAGCAGCCAAGATCAAAATTCGGATACGCAGTATTTT.

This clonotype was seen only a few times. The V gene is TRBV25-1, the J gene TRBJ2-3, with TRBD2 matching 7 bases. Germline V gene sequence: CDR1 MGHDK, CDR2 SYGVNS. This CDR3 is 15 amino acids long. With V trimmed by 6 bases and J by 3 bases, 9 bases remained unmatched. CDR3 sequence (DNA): TGTGCCAGCAGCCAACCGGGGGGAAATACAGATACGCAGTATTTT. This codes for CASSQPGGNTDTQYF. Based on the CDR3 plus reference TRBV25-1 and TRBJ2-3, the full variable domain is EADIYQTPRYLVIGTGKKITLECSQTMGHDKMYWYQQDPGMELHLIHYSYGVNSTEKGDLSSESTVSRIRTEHFPLTLESARPSHTSQYLCASSQPGGNTDTQYFGPGTRLTVL.

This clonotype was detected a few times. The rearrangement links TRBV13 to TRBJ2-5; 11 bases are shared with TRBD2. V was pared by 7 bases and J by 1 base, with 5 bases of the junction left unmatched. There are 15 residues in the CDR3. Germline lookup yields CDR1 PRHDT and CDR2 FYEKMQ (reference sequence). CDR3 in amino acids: CASNIAGGFQETQYF. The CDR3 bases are TGTGCCAGCAACATAGCGGGAGGGTTCCAAGAGACCCAGTACTTC.